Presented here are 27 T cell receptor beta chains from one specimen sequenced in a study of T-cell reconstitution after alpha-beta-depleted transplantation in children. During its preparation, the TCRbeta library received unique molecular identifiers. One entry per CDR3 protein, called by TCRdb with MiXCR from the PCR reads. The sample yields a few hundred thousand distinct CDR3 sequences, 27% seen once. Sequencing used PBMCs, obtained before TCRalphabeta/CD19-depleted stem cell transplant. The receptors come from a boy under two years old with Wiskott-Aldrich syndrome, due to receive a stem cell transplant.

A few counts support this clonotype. The CDR3 DNA is TGTGCCAGCAGTTCCGCAACTTTCAGGGGCGGGGGGGAGCTGTTTTTT. Amino acid sequence: CASSSATFRGGGELFF. The gene calls are TRBV6-5 and TRBJ2-2; possibly TRBD1 for D (6 bases). The CDR3 is 16 residues long. Germline-derived CDR1 and CDR2 are MNHEY and SVGAGI. V was cut by 4 bases and J by 8 bases, with 20 bases left in between.

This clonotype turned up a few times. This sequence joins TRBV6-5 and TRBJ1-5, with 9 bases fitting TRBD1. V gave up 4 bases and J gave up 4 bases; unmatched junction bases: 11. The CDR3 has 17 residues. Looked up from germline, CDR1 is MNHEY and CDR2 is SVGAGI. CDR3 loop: CASSFPQTGGPNQPQHF. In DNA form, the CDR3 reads TGTGCCAGCAGTTTCCCCCAAACAGGGGGCCCGAATCAGCCCCAGCATTTT.

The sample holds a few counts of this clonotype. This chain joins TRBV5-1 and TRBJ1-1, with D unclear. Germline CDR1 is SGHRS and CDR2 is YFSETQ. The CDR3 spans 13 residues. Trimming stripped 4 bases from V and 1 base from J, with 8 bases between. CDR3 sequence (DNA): TGCGCCAGCAGCAAAGACCCGAACACTGAAGCTTTCTTT. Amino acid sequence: CASSKDPNTEAFF.

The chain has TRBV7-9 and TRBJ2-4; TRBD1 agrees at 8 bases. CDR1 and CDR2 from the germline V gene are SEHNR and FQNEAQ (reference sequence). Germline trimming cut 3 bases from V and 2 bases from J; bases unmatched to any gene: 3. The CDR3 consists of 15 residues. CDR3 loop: CASSLDRVSKNIQYF. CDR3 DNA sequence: TGTGCCAGCAGCTTGGACAGGGTTTCCAAAAACATTCAGTACTTC.

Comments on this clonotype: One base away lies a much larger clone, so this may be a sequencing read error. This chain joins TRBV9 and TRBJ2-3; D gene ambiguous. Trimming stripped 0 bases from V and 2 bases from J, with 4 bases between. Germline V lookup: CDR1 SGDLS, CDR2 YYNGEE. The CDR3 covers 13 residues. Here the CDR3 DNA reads TGTGCCAGCAGCGTAGACTACACAGATACGCAGTATTTT. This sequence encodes CASSVDYTDTQYF. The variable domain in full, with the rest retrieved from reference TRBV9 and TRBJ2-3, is DSGVTQTPKHLITATGQRVTLRCSPRSGDLSVYWYQQSLDQGLQFLIQYYNGEERAKGNILERFSAQQFPDLHSELNLSSLELGDSALYFCASSVDYTDTQYFGPGTRLTVL.

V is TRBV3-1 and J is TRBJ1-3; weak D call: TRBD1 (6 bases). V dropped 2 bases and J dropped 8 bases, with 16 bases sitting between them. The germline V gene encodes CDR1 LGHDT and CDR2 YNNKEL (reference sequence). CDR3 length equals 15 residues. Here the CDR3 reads CASSQRNGGLDTIYF. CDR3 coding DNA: TGTGCCAGCAGCCAAAGAAACGGGGGCTTAGACACCATATATTTT.

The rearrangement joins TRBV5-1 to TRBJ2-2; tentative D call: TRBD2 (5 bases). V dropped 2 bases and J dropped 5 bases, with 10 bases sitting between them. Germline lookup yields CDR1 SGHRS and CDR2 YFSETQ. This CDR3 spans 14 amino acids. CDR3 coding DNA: TGCGCCAGCAGCTTAATTCGGGGTACCGGGGAGCTGTTTTTT. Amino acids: CASSLIRGTGELFF.

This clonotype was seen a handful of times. The DNA for the CDR3 is TGTGCCAGCAGCTTCACAGAGAATGAGCAGTTCTTC. It translates to CASSFTENEQFF. V gene TRBV5-5 combines with J gene TRBJ2-1; no firm D call. Germline V gene data show CDR1 as SGHKS and CDR2 as YYEKEE (reference sequence). This CDR3 comprises 12 residues. The V end lost 2 bases, the J end lost 7 bases, and 7 bases lay between the germline ends.

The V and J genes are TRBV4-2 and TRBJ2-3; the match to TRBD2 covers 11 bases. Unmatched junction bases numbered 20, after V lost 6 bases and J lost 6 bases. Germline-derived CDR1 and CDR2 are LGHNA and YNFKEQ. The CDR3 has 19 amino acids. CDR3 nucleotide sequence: TGTGCCAGCAGTTCACCAGATAGCGGGAGGGTAGATATGCGGGATACGCAGTATTTT. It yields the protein CASSSPDSGRVDMRDTQYF.

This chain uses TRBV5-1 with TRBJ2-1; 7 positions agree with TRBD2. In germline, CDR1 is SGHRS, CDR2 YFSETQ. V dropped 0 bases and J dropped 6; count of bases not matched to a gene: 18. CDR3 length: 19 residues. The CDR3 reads CASSLEVALAIGLLNEQFF. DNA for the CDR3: TGCGCCAGCAGCTTGGAAGTTGCACTAGCGATCGGGTTACTCAATGAGCAGTTCTTC.

CDR3 region: CSARDHRLRGARSDQPQHF. DNA of the CDR3: TGCAGTGCTAGAGATCATCGGCTACGGGGGGCCCGCTCCGATCAGCCCCAGCATTTT. This rearrangement joins TRBV20-1 to TRBJ1-5, with D possibly matching TRBD1 (6 bases). The CDR3 has 19 residues. V was clipped by 0 bases and J by 5 bases, with 26 bases between them. CDR1 DFQATT and CDR2 SNEGSKA come from the germline V gene (reference sequence).

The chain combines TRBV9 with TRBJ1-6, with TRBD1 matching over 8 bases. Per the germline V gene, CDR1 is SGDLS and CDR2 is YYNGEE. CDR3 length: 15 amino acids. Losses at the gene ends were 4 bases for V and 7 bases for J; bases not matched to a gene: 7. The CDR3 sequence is CASSPWTGSNSPLHF. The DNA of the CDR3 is TGTGCCAGCAGCCCCTGGACAGGGTCGAATTCACCCCTCCACTTT. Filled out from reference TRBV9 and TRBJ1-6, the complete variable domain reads DSGVTQTPKHLITATGQRVTLRCSPRSGDLSVYWYQQSLDQGLQFLIQYYNGEERAKGNILERFSAQQFPDLHSELNLSSLELGDSALYFCASSPWTGSNSPLHFGNGTRLTVT.

DNA of the CDR3: TGTGCCAGCAGATCCGGGACAGTAAGGGGGGTTGCGCAGTTCTTC. Protein: CASRSGTVRGVAQFF. The chain uses TRBV12-3 or TRBV12-4 and TRBJ2-1; tentative D call: TRBD1 (7 bases). The V end was cut by 6 bases, the J end by 12 bases, with 24 bases between. The CDR3 loop spans 15 amino acids.

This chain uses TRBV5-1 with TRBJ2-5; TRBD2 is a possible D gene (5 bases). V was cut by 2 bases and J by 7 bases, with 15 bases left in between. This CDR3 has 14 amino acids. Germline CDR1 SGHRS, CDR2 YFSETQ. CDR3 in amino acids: CASSFSERVGTQYF. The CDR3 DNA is TGCGCCAGCAGCTTCAGTGAGAGGGTTGGGACCCAGTACTTC.

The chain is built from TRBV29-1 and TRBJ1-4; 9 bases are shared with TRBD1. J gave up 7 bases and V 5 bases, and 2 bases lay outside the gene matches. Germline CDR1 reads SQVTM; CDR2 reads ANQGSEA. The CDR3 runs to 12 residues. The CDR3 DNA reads TGCAGCGTTCGGGACAGGGCTGAAAAACTGTTTTTT. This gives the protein CSVRDRAEKLFF.

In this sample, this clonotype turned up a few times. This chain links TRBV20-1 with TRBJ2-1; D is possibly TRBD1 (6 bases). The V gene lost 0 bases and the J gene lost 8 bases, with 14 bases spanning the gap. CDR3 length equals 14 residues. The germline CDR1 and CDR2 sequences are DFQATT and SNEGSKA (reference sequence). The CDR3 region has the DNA TGCAGTGCTAGAGACCCAGGGGCCAGCGATGAGCAGTTCTTC. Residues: CSARDPGASDEQFF.

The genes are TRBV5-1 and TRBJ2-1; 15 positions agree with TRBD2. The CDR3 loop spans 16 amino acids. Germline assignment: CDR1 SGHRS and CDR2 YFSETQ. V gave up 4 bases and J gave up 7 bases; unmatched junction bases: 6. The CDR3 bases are TGCGCCAGCAGCGTGGGACTAGCGGGAGGACAGAATGAGCAGTTCTTC. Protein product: CASSVGLAGGQNEQFF.

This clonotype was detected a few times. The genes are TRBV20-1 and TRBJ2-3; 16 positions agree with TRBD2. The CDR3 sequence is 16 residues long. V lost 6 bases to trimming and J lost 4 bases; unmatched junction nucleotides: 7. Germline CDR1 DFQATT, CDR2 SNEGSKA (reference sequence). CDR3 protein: CSAAGTSGRAPDTQYF. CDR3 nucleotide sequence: TGCAGTGCCGCCGGGACTAGCGGGAGGGCGCCAGATACGCAGTATTTT.

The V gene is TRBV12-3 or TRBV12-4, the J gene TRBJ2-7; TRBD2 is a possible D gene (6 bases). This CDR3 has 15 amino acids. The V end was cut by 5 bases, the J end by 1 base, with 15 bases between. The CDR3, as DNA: TGTGCCAGCAGTCCCCTGGGAGGTGTGTCCTACGAGCAGTACTTC. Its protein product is CASSPLGGVSYEQYF.

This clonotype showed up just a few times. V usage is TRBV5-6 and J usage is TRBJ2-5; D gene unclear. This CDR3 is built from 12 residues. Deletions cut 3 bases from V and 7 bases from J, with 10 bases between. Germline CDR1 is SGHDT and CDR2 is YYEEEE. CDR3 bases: TGTGCCAGCAGCTCCAATTGGGGGACCCAGTACTTC. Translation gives CASSSNWGTQYF.

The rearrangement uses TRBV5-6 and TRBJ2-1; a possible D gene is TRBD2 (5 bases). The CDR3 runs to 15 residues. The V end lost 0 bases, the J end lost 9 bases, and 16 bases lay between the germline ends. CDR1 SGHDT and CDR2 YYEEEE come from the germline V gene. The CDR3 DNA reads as TGTGCCAGCAGCTTGGCCCTCGGGATGCGTATTGAGCAGTTCTTC. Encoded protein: CASSLALGMRIEQFF. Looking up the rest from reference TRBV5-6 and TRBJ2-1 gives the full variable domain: DAGVTQSPTHLIKTRGQQVTLRCSPKSGHDTVSWYQQALGQGPQFIFQYYEEEERQRGNFPDRFSGHQFPNYSSELNVNALLLGDSALYLCASSLALGMRIEQFFGPGTRLTVL.

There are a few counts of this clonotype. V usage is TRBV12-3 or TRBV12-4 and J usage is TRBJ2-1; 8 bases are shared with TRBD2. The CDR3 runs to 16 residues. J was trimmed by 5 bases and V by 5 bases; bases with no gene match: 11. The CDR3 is CASSPGTRGWNNEQFF. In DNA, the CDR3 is TGTGCCAGCAGTCCAGGGACTAGGGGCTGGAACAATGAGCAGTTCTTC.

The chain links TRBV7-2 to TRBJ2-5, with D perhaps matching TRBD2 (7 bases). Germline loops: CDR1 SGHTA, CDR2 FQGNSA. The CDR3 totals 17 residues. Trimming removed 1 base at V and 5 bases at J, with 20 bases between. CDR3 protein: CASSLVRGGRVRETQYF. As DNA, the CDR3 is TGTGCCAGCAGCTTAGTGAGGGGGGGCCGGGTGAGGGAGACCCAGTACTTC.

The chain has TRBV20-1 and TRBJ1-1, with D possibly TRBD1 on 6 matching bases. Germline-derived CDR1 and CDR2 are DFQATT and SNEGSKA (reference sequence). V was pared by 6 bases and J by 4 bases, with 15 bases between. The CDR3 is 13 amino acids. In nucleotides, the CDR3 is TGCAGTGCCGGGGGGAGGGGGGGCACTGAAGCTTTCTTT. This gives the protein CSAGGRGGTEAFF.

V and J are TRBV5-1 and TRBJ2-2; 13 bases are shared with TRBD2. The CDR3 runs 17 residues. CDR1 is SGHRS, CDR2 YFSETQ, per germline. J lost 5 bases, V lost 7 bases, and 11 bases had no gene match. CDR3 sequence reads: CASRLGLAGAYTGELFF. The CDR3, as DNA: TGCGCCAGCCGCCTCGGACTAGCGGGAGCATATACCGGGGAGCTGTTTTTT.

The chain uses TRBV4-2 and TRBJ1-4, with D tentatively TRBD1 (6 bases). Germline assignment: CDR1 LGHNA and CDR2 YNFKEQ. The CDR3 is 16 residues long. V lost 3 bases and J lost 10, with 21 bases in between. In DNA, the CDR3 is TGTGCCAGCAGCCACGTCGACAGGACCTCCTTTGGAAAACTGTTTTTT. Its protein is CASSHVDRTSFGKLFF.

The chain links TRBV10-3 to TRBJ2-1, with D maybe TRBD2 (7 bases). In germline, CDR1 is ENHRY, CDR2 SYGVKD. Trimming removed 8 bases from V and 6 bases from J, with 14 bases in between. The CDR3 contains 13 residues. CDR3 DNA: TGTGCCATCGAGGCGGGGGCCAGCAATGAGCAGTTCTTC. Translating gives CAIEAGASNEQFF.